Below, 8 T cell receptor beta chains from the same sample are listed, as sequenced in a study of blood T cell repertoires in COVID-19. TCRdb's table, derived via immunoSEQ multiplex PCR, lists solely in-frame clones and lacks some. This sample has 200,000 to 250,000 clones; under 95% occur once, and the top ten carry approximately 2%. The sequenced material came from PBMCs or T cells enriched from blood (not recorded which). The receptors stem from a woman aged 18-30 years who had recovered from COVID-19.

Here the CDR3 DNA reads TGTGCCAGCTCACCGGGGACAGTCACCCTCGAGCAGTACTTC. Translated: CASSPGTVTLEQYF. The chain combines TRBV18 with TRBJ2-7; TRBD1 matches at 7 bases. This CDR3 has 14 residues. Looked up from germline, CDR1 is KGHSH and CDR2 is LQKENI. With 3 bases clipped from V and 6 bases from J, the junction kept 8 bases outside the gene matches.

This chain connects TRBV7-9 to TRBJ2-2; D is unclear. CDR3 size: 15 residues. Germline values: CDR1 SEHNR, CDR2 FQNEAQ (reference sequence). Trimming left V 5 bases short and J 1 base short, with 11 bases between. The CDR3 DNA reads TGTGCCAGCAGCCATAGTAGTCGGAACACCGGGGAGCTGTTTTTT. Translated, it gives CASSHSSRNTGELFF.

The chain links TRBV15 to TRBJ1-3; no clear D. Germline V lookup: CDR1 LNHNV, CDR2 YYDKDF (reference sequence). The CDR3 is 14 residues long. V was cut by 5 bases and J by 0 bases, with 8 bases left in between. The CDR3 DNA sequence: TGTGCCACCAGCGTCTTATACTCTGGAAACACCATATATTTT. Protein product: CATSVLYSGNTIYF.

The V call is TRBV6-6, the J call TRBJ2-3; TRBD2 aligns across 8 bases. V lost 5 bases, J lost 1 base, and 8 bases stayed unmatched. Germline CDR1 and CDR2: MNHNY and SVGAGI (reference sequence). This CDR3 region has 16 residues. The DNA of the CDR3 is TGTGCCAGCAGTCGGATTTGGCGGGGGGGCACAGATACGCAGTATTTT. Translating gives CASSRIWRGGTDTQYF.

The chain links TRBV29-1 to TRBJ1-2; 8 positions match TRBD1. The CDR3 runs 14 residues. CDR1 and CDR2 from the germline V gene are SQVTM and ANQGSEA. Trimming cost V 4 bases and J 1 base; bases outside gene matches: 5. This chain's CDR3 is CSVASGGSNYGYTF. CDR3 nucleotides: TGCAGCGTTGCCTCAGGGGGCAGTAACTATGGCTACACCTTC.

The chain combines TRBV28 with TRBJ1-2; TRBD1 aligns across 7 bases. Germline trimming cut 3 bases from V and 4 bases from J; bases unmatched to any gene: 8. The germline V gene has CDR1 MDHEN and CDR2 SYDVKM. This CDR3 has 15 residues. CDR3 protein: CASSLSKGGFYGYTF. CDR3 DNA: TGTGCCAGCAGTTTGAGTAAAGGGGGCTTCTATGGCTACACCTTC.

This chain joins TRBV27 and TRBJ1-5, with no clear D. CDR1 and CDR2 from the germline V gene are MNHEY and SMNVEV (reference sequence). Trimming shortened V by 6 bases and J by 5 bases, and 11 bases separated the two germline ends. CDR3 length: 13 residues. The DNA of the CDR3 is TGTGCCAGCAGCCCTAGTCGGGATCAGCCCCAGCATTTT. Protein sequence: CASSPSRDQPQHF.

The gene calls are TRBV9 and TRBJ1-6, with D perhaps matching TRBD1 (6 bases). Germline-derived CDR1 and CDR2 are SGDLS and YYNGEE. Trimming removed 4 bases at V and 9 bases at J, with 20 bases between. CDR3 size: 16 residues. Here the CDR3 DNA reads TGTGCCAGCAGCCCCGACCAACAGGGAACGGGTTCACCCCTCCACTTT. Translation gives CASSPDQQGTGSPLHF.